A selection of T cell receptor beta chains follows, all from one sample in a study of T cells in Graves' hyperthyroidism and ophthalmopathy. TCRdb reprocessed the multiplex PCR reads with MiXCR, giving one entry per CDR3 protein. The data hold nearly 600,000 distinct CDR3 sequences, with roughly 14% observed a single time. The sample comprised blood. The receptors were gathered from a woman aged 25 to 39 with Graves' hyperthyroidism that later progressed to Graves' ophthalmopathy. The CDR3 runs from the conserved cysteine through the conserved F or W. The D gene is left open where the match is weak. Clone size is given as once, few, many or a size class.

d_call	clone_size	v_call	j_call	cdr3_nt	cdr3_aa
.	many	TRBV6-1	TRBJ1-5	TGTGCCAGCAGCGGCGGGCAGGCTCAGCCCCAGCATTTT	CASSGGQAQPQHF
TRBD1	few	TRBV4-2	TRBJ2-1	TGTGCCAGCAGCCAAGATTCTATTGGCAGGGGGAATGAGCAGTTCTTC	CASSQDSIGRGNEQFF
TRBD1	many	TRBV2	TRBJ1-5	TGTGCCAGCAGTTACAGGGGGCTGAGCAATCAGCCCCAGCATTTT	CASSYRGLSNQPQHF
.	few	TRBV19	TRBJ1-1	TGTGCCAGTGGAGGATGGGGAACTGAAGCTTTCTTT	CASGGWGTEAFF
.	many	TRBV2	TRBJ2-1	TGTGCCAGCAGGCTGAAACCCAGCTCCTACAATGAGCAGTTCTTC	CASRLKPSSYNEQFF
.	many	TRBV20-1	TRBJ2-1	TGCAGTGCTAGACCGCCTTACAATGAGCAGTTCTTC	CSARPPYNEQFF
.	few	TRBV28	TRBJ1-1	TGTGCCAGCAGTATACAGGCGAACGCTGAAGCTTTCTTT	CASSIQANAEAFF
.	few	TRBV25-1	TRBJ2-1	TGTGCCAGCAGCGACCCGCAGGGTAGGTGGGATGAGCAGTTCTTC	CASSDPQGRWDEQFF
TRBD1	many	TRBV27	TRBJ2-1	TGTGCCAGCAGTTTACAGGGGGTGATCTACAATGAGCAGTTCTTC	CASSLQGVIYNEQFF
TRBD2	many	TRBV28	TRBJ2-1	TGTGCCAGCAGTTTTAACTTGGGACTAGCGGGAGCAAGCTCCTACAATGAGCAGTTCTTC	CASSFNLGLAGASSYNEQFF
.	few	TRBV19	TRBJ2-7	TGTGCCAGTAGTATGATGGGGAGGGAGCAGTACTTC	CASSMMGREQYF
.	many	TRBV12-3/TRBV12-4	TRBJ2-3	TGTGCCAGCAGCTCAGCGTCTAGCACAGATACGCAGTATTTT	CASSSASSTDTQYF